This T cell receptor beta chain was sequenced during a study of CD8 T cells in ankylosing spondylitis. Study conclusions and caveats: Researchers reportedly found disease-linked clones significantly enriched in matched ankylosing spondylitis synovial fluid.

The sample holds a few counts of this clonotype. Its target is unknown. Germline values: CDR1 DFQATT, CDR2 SNEGSKA (reference sequence). CDR3 length: 15 residues. V lost 5 bases and J lost 5; bases outside the gene matches: 11. One entry per CDR3 protein results from TCRdb running MiXCR on the 5' RACE reads. This sample yields more than 200,000 distinct CDR3 sequences, of which 20% to 30% are seen a single time; around 0.64% belongs to the top ten. The J gene is TRBJ2-3, the V gene TRBV20-1; 9 bases fit TRBD2. This receptor was taken from a male donor with ankylosing spondylitis or in good health (not recorded which). Sequencing was done on a sample of blood, either unsorted or a sorted T cell fraction (not recorded which). The CDR3 protein is CSAAPAGGVGDTQYF. CDR3 DNA: TGCAGTGCTGCCCCAGCGGGGGGCGTAGGAGATACGCAGTATTTT.